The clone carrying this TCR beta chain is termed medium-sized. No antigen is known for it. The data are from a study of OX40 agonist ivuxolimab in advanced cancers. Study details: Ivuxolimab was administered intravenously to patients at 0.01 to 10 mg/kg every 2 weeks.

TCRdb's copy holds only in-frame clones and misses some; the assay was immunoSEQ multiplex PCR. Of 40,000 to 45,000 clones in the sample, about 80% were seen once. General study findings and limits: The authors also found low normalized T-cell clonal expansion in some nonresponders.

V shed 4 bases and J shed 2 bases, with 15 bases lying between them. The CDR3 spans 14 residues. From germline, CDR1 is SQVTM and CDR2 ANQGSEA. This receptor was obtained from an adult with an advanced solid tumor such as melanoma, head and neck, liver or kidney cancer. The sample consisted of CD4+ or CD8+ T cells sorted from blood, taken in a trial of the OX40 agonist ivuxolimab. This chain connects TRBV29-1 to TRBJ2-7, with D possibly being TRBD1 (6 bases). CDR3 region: CSVGGHALAYEQYF. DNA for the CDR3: TGCAGCGTTGGGGGACACGCGCTTGCCTACGAGCAGTACTTC.